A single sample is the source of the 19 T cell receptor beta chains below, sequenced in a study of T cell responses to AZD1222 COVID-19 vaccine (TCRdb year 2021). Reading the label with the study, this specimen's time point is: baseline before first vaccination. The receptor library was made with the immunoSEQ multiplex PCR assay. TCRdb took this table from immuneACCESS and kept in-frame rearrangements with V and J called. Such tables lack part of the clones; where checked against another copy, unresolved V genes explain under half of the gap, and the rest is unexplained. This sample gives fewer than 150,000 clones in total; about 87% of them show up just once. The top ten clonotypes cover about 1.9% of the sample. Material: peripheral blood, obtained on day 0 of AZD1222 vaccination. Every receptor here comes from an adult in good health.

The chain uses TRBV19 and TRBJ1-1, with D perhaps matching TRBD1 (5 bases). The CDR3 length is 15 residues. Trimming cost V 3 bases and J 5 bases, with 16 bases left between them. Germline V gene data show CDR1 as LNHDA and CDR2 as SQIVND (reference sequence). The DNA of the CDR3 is TGTGCCAGTAGTATTGTTTCCAGGGTGGAGACTGAAGCTTTCTTT. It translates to CASSIVSRVETEAFF.

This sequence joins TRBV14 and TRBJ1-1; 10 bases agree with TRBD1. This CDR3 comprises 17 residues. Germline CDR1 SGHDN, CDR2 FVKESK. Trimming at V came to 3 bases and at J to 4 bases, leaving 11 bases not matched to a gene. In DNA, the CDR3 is TGTGCCAGCAGCCATTTACCTTGGGGGACAGGGGTCACTGAAGCTTTCTTT. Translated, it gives CASSHLPWGTGVTEAFF. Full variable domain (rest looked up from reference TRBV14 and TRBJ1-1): EAGVTQFPSHSVIEKGQTVTLRCDPISGHDNLYWYRRVMGKEIKFLLHFVKESKQDESGMPNNRFLAERTGGTYSTLKVQPAELEDSGVYFCASSHLPWGTGVTEAFFGQGTRLTVV.

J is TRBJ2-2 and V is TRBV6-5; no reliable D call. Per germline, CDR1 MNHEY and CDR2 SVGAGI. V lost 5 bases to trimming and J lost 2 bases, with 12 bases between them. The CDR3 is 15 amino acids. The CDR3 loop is CASSPWTVNTGELFF. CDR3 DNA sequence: TGTGCCAGCAGTCCCTGGACCGTTAACACCGGGGAGCTGTTTTTT.

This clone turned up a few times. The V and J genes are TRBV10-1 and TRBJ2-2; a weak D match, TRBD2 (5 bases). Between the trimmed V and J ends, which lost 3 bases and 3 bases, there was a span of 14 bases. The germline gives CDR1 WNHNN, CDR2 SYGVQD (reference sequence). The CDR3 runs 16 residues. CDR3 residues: CASSDREGRDTGELFF. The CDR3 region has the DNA TGCGCCAGCAGTGACCGCGAGGGAAGGGACACCGGGGAGCTGTTTTTT.

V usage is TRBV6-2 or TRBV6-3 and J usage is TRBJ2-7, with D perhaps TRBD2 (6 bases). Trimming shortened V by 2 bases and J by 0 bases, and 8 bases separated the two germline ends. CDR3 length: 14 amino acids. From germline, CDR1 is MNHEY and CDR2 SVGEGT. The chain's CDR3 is CASSYGGVSYEQYF. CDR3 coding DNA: TGTGCCAGCAGTTACGGCGGGGTCTCCTACGAGCAGTACTTC.

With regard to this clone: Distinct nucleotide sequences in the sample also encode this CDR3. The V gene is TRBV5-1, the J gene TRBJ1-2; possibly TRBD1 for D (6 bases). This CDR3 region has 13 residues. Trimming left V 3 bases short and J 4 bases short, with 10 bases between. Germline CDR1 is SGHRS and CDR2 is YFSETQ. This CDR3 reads CASSWDKSYGYTF. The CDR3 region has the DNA TGCGCCAGCAGCTGGGACAAGAGCTATGGCTACACCTTC.

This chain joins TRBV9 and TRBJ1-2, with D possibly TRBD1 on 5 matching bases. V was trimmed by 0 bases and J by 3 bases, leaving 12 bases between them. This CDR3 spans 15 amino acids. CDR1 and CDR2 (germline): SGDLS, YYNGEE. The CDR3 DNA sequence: TGTGCCAGCAGCGTAGCTGGGTGGGGCTACTATGGCTACACCTTC. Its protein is CASSVAGWGYYGYTF.

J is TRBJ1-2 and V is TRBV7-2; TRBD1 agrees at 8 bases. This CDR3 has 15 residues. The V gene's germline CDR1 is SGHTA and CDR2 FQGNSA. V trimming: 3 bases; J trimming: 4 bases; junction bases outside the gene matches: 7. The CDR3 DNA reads TGTGCCAGCAGCTTGGGGGACAGGCCTTTCTATGGCTACACCTTC. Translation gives CASSLGDRPFYGYTF.

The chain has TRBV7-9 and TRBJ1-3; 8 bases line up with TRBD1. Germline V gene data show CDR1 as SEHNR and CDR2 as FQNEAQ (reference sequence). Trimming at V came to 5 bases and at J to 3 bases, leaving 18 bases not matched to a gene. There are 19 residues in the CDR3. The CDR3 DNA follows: TGTGCCAGCAGCACCCGGGACAGGAGTCCCTTGAATAATGGAAACACCATATATTTT. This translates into CASSTRDRSPLNNGNTIYF.

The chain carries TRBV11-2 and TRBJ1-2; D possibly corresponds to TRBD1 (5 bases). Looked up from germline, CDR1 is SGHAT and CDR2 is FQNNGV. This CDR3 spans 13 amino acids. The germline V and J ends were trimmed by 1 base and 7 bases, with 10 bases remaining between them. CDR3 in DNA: TGTGCCAGCAGCTTAGGGGGGGGAAGTGGCTACACCTTC. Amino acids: CASSLGGGSGYTF.

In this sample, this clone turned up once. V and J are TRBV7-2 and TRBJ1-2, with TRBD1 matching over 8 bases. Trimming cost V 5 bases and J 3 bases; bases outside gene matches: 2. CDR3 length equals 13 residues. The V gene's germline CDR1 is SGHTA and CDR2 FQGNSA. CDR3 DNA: TGTGCCAGCAGCGCGGACAGGGACTATGGCTACACCTTC. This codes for CASSADRDYGYTF.

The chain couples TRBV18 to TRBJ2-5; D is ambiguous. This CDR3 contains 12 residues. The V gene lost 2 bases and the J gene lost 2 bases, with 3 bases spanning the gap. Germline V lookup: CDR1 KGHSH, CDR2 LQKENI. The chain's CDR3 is CASSPEQETQYF. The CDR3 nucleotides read TGTGCCAGCTCACCAGAACAAGAGACCCAGTACTTC.

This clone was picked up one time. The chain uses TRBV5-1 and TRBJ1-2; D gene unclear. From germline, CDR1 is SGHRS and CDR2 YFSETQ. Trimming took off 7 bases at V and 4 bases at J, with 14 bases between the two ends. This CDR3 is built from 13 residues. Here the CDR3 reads CASAVDGLYGYTF. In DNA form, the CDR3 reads TGCGCCAGCGCCGTGGACGGTCTCTATGGCTACACCTTC.

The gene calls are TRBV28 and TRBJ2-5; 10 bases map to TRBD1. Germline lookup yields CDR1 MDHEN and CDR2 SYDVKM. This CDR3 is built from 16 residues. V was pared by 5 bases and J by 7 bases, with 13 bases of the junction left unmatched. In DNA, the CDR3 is TGTGCCAGCAGTGGGGGGGACAGGGGCCAATTTAGGACCCAGTACTTC. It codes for CASSGGDRGQFRTQYF.

The CDR3 DNA reads as TGTGCCAGTAGTATAGTAGGGACAGGGACGTTCTACGAGCAGTACTTC. This codes for CASSIVGTGTFYEQYF. This chain joins TRBV19 and TRBJ2-7; 9 bases fit TRBD1. The CDR3 length is 16 residues. Germline V gene sequence: CDR1 LNHDA, CDR2 SQIVND (reference sequence). The V and J ends lost 1 base and 3 bases, in that order; junction bases with no gene match: 7. Combining the CDR3 with reference TRBV19 and TRBJ2-7 gives the whole variable domain DGGITQSPKYLFRKEGQNVTLSCEQNLNHDAMYWYRQDPGQGLRLIYYSQIVNDFQKGDIAEGYSVSREKKESFPLTVTSAQKNPTAFYLCASSIVGTGTFYEQYFGPGTRLTVT.

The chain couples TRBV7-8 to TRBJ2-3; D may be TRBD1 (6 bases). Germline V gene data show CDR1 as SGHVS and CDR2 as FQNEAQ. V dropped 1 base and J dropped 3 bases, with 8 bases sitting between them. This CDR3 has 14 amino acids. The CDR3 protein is CASSLVQGTDTQYF. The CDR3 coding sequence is TGTGCCAGCAGCTTAGTACAGGGTACAGATACGCAGTATTTT. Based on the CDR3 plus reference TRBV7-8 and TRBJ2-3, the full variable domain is GAGVSQSPRYKVAKRGQDVALRCDPISGHVSLFWYQQALGQGPEFLTYFQNEAQLDKSGLPSDRFFAERPEGSVSTLKIQRTQQEDSAVYLCASSLVQGTDTQYFGPGTRLTVL.

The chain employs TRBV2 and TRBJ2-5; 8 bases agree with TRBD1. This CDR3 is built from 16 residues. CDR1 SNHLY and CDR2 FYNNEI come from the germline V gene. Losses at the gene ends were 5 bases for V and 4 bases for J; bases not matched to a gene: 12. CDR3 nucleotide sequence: TGTGCCAGCAGTCCACTGGACAGGGCGGCTTCAGAGACCCAGTACTTC. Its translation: CASSPLDRAASETQYF.

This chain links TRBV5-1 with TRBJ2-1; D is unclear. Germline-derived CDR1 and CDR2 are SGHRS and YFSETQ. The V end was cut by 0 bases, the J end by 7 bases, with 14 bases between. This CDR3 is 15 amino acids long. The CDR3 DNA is TGCGCCAGCAGCTTGGTGGTAGTAATGGAGAATGAGCAGTTCTTC. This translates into CASSLVVVMENEQFF.

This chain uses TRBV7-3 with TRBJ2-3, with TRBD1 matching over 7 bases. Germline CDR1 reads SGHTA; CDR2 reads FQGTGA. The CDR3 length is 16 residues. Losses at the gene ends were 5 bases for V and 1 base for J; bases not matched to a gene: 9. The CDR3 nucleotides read TGTGCCAGCAGCGCTGACAGGGCCCTTGGCACAGATACGCAGTATTTT. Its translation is CASSADRALGTDTQYF.